Listed below are T cell receptor beta chains from one sample, sequenced in a study of T cell repertoires in cytomegalovirus infection. TCRdb reprocessed the reads via MiXCR and lists one record per CDR3 protein. The table lists approximately 500,000 distinct CDR3 sequences, about a quarter of them singletons. The specimen sequenced was PBMCs. The receptors were gathered from a human donor in good health (CMV status not recorded). Some clones in this sample may be carry-over from other donors' samples. Each CDR3 is given with its conserved first and last residue. The order of the fields is V gene, D gene, clone size, J gene, CDR3 protein, CDR3 DNA. The D gene is left open where the match is weak. Rows give clone size only sometimes, using once, few, many, or a class for an expanded clone.

V: TRBV19
D: -
size: once
J: TRBJ2-6
CDR3: CASSSPSKVIGVLTF
DNA: TGTGCCAGTAGTTCTCCGTCCAAGGTCATTGGCGTCCTGACTTTC

V: TRBV6-2/TRBV6-3
D: TRBD2
size: few
J: TRBJ2-7
CDR3: CASRLLAGVDEQYF
DNA: TGTGCCAGCCGACTACTAGCGGGAGTCGACGAGCAGTACTTC

V: TRBV12-3/TRBV12-4
D: TRBD2
size: -
J: TRBJ2-5
CDR3: CASSFLAGGQETQYF
DNA: TGTGCCAGCAGTTTTCTAGCGGGAGGCCAAGAGACCCAGTACTTC

V: TRBV2
D: -
size: -
J: TRBJ1-5
CDR3: CASSLGEPQHF
DNA: TGTGCCAGCAGCCTCGGGGAGCCCCAGCATTTT

V: TRBV4-3
D: TRBD2
size: few
J: TRBJ2-2
CDR3: CASSPLKAGGANTGELFF
DNA: TGCGCCAGCAGCCCTCTCAAAGCGGGAGGGGCGAACACCGGGGAGCTGTTTTTT

V: TRBV12-3/TRBV12-4
D: TRBD1
size: few
J: TRBJ1-4
CDR3: CASSLQGAATNEKLFF
DNA: TGTGCCAGCAGTTTACAGGGGGCTGCAACTAATGAAAAACTGTTTTTT

V: TRBV24-1
D: -
size: -
J: TRBJ1-1
CDR3: CATSGSGLNTEAFF
DNA: TGTGCCACCAGTGGTTCGGGGCTGAACACTGAAGCTTTCTTT

V: TRBV7-9
D: -
size: few
J: TRBJ2-1
CDR3: CASSLKEFSSYNEQFF
DNA: TGTGCCAGCAGCTTAAAGGAATTCAGCTCCTACAATGAGCAGTTCTTC

V: TRBV12-3/TRBV12-4
D: TRBD2
size: -
J: TRBJ2-3
CDR3: CASNDRAGGVTDTQYF
DNA: TGTGCCAGCAACGACAGAGCGGGAGGAGTCACAGATACGCAGTATTTT

V: TRBV5-6
D: TRBD2
size: few
J: TRBJ2-1
CDR3: CASSHRTSGARNEQFF
DNA: TGTGCCAGCAGCCACCGGACTAGCGGAGCCCGAAATGAGCAGTTCTTC

V: TRBV30
D: TRBD1
size: -
J: TRBJ1-1
CDR3: CAWGTDIATEAFF
DNA: TGTGCCTGGGGGACAGACATCGCGACTGAAGCTTTCTTT

V: TRBV19
D: TRBD1
size: few
J: TRBJ2-6
CDR3: CASGRRDRAAGANVLTF
DNA: TGTGCCAGTGGCCGCCGCGACAGGGCGGCTGGGGCCAACGTCCTGACTTTC

V: TRBV12-3/TRBV12-4
D: -
size: few
J: TRBJ2-1
CDR3: CASRLNVYNEQFF
DNA: TGTGCCAGCAGACTTAACGTTTACAATGAGCAGTTCTTC

V: TRBV6-6
D: -
size: few
J: TRBJ2-7
CDR3: CASLGRGRYEQYF
DNA: TGTGCCAGCCTAGGGAGGGGGCGGTACGAGCAGTACTTC

V: TRBV4-3
D: -
size: -
J: TRBJ1-2
CDR3: CASSQDTGGYGYTF
DNA: TGCGCCAGCAGCCAAGATACCGGCGGCTATGGCTACACCTTC

V: TRBV20-1
D: -
size: -
J: TRBJ2-1
CDR3: CSATSSVNYNEQFF
DNA: TGCAGTGCTACATCTAGCGTTAACTACAATGAGCAGTTCTTC

V: TRBV25-1
D: -
size: -
J: TRBJ2-3
CDR3: CASSDSRGGSDTQYF
DNA: TGTGCCAGCAGTGATAGTAGGGGGGGCTCAGATACGCAGTATTTT

V: TRBV11-3
D: -
size: -
J: TRBJ2-5
CDR3: CASSSFRTDQETQYF
DNA: TGTGCCAGCAGCTCGTTTCGGACAGACCAAGAGACCCAGTACTTC

V: TRBV6-2/TRBV6-3
D: TRBD1
size: -
J: TRBJ1-5
CDR3: CASSRPGGIGQPQHF
DNA: TGTGCCAGCAGCCGGCCAGGGGGCATTGGTCAGCCCCAGCATTTT

V: TRBV2
D: -
size: few
J: TRBJ2-2
CDR3: CASWVRDLAGELFF
DNA: TGTGCCAGCTGGGTCCGGGATTTGGCCGGGGAGCTGTTTTTT

V: TRBV7-2
D: -
size: many
J: TRBJ1-2
CDR3: CASSQRLVVLGTYGYTF
DNA: TGTGCCAGCAGCCAAAGACTGGTGGTTTTGGGAACCTATGGCTACACCTTC

V: TRBV14
D: -
size: few
J: TRBJ1-5
CDR3: CASSQGSPQPQHF
DNA: TGTGCCAGCAGCCAAGGTTCACCTCAGCCCCAGCATTTT

V: TRBV27
D: TRBD2
size: few
J: TRBJ2-1
CDR3: CASSQLIVAGGHLFDNEQFF
DNA: TGTGCCAGCAGTCAGCTGATAGTAGCGGGAGGCCACTTATTCGACAATGAGCAGTTCTTC

V: TRBV12-5
D: -
size: -
J: TRBJ2-2
CDR3: CASTPGLTNTGELFF
DNA: TGTGCTAGTACTCCGGGACTGACGAACACCGGGGAGCTGTTTTTT

V: TRBV20-1
D: TRBD1
size: -
J: TRBJ2-7
CDR3: CSARPLRDSSYEQYF
DNA: TGCAGTGCTAGACCCCTTCGGGACAGTTCCTACGAGCAGTACTTC

V: TRBV28
D: TRBD2
size: many
J: TRBJ2-2
CDR3: CASRGAGVTGELFF
DNA: TGTGCCAGCAGGGGAGCGGGAGTCACCGGGGAGCTGTTTTTT

V: TRBV7-9
D: TRBD1
size: few
J: TRBJ1-1
CDR3: CASSLGRQGDAFF
DNA: TGTGCCAGCAGCTTAGGCCGACAGGGGGACGCTTTCTTT

V: TRBV7-6
D: -
size: many
J: TRBJ1-1
CDR3: CASRQAGGTEAFF
DNA: TGTGCCAGCAGGCAAGCTGGGGGCACTGAAGCTTTCTTT

V: TRBV29-1
D: -
size: -
J: TRBJ1-4
CDR3: CSVLVVNLGKLFF
DNA: TGCAGCGTTCTGGTAGTCAACCTAGGAAAACTGTTTTTT

V: TRBV4-1
D: -
size: -
J: TRBJ2-3
CDR3: CASSQDRQASTDTQYF
DNA: TGCGCCAGCAGCCAAGATCGTCAGGCCAGCACAGATACGCAGTATTTT

V: TRBV6-2/TRBV6-3
D: -
size: few
J: TRBJ2-5
CDR3: CASSPDPSGAQYF
DNA: TGTGCCAGCAGTCCCGACCCTTCCGGGGCCCAGTACTTC

V: TRBV4-1
D: TRBD2
size: many
J: TRBJ2-1
CDR3: CASSQELAGGKYNEQFF
DNA: TGCGCCAGCAGCCAAGAATTAGCGGGAGGTAAATACAATGAGCAGTTCTTC

V: TRBV6-2/TRBV6-3
D: -
size: -
J: TRBJ2-7
CDR3: CASSSASLNPYEQYF
DNA: TGTGCCAGCAGTTCGGCTAGTCTCAACCCCTACGAGCAGTACTTC

V: TRBV7-9
D: -
size: many
J: TRBJ1-1
CDR3: CASSLADSEAFF
DNA: TGTGCCAGCAGCTTAGCGGACAGCGAAGCTTTCTTT

V: TRBV20-1
D: TRBD2
size: -
J: TRBJ2-5
CDR3: CSARVGTSVEETQYF
DNA: TGCAGTGCTAGAGTCGGGACTAGCGTAGAAGAGACCCAGTACTTC

V: TRBV6-2/TRBV6-3
D: -
size: many
J: TRBJ1-1
CDR3: CASSSVIPEAFF
DNA: TGTGCCAGCAGTTCAGTAATCCCTGAAGCTTTCTTT